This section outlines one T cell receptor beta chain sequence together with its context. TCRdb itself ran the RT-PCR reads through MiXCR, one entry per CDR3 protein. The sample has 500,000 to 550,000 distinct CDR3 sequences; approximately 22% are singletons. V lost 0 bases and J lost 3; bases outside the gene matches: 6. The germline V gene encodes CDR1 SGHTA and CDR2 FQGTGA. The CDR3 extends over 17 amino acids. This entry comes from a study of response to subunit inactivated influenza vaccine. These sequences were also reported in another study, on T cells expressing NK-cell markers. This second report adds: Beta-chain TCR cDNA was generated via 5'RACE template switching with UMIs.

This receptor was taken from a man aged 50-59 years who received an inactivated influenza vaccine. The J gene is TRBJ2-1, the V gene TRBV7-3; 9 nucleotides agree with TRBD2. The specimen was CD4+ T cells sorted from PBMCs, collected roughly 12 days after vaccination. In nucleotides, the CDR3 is TGTGCCAGCAGCTTAACGCCCCTAGCGGGACTCTACAATGAGCAGTTCTTC. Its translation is CASSLTPLAGLYNEQFF.